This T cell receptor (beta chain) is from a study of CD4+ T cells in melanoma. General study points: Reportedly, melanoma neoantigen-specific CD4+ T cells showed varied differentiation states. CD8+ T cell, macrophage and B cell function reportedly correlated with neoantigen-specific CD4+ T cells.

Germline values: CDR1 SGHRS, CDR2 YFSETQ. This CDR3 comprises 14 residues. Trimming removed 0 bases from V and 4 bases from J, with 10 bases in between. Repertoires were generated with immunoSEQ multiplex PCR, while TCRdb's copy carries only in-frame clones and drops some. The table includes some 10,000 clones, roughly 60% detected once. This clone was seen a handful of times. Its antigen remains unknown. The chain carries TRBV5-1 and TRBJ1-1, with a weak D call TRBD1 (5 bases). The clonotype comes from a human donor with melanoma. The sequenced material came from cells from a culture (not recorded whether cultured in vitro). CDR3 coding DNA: TGCGCCAGCAGCTTGGAAGGGACGGGCACTGAAGCTTTCTTT. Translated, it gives CASSLEGTGTEAFF.